The 10 T cell receptor beta chains reported below all come from one sample, sequenced in a study of T cells in Graves' hyperthyroidism and ophthalmopathy. TCR beta CDR3 regions were amplified from RNA transcripts. The TCR CDR3 first-round RT-PCR relied on the HTBI primer set. Each CDR3 protein is one row after TCRdb ran MiXCR on the multiplex PCR reads. The repertoire has some 440,000 distinct CDR3 sequences, around a sixth of them found once; the top ten carry 13% to 15%. The sequenced sample was blood. The source of these receptors is a woman under 30 with Graves' hyperthyroidism.

This clonotype was detected ten times or more. The chain is built from TRBV28 and TRBJ1-5; tentative D call: TRBD1 (6 bases). This CDR3 is 14 amino acids long. Deletions cut 6 bases from V and 1 base from J, with 10 bases between. The germline CDR1 and CDR2 sequences are MDHEN and SYDVKM. Here the CDR3 DNA reads TGTGCCAGCAGGGGGGCGCGAAGCAATCAGCCCCAGCATTTT. Translated: CASRGARSNQPQHF.

This chain joins TRBV7-2 and TRBJ1-2; 7 nucleotides match TRBD1. V was clipped by 0 bases and J by 3 bases; unmatched bases: 4. CDR3 length: 15 residues. Germline CDR1 and CDR2: SGHTA and FQGNSA. The CDR3 sequence is CASSLAQGGDYGYTF. The CDR3 DNA reads TGTGCCAGCAGCTTAGCCCAGGGGGGAGACTATGGCTACACCTTC.

This clonotype was counted at least ten times. The V gene is TRBV28, the J gene TRBJ2-5; tentatively, D is TRBD2 (5 bases). Germline V lookup: CDR1 MDHEN, CDR2 SYDVKM. V lost 4 bases to trimming and J lost 1 base, with 10 bases between them. CDR3 size: 14 residues. The CDR3 region has the DNA TGTGCCAGCAGTTCCCCCGGGATCCAAGAGACCCAGTACTTC. Translating gives CASSSPGIQETQYF.

This chain uses TRBV13 with TRBJ1-1; 8 nucleotides agree with TRBD1. Per germline, CDR1 PRHDT and CDR2 FYEKMQ (reference sequence). The CDR3 extends over 17 amino acids. The V and J ends lost 4 bases and 2 bases, in that order; junction bases with no gene match: 12. The CDR3 DNA is TGTGCCAGCAGCTCCAGACAGGGGATGGTTCCTAACACTGAAGCTTTCTTT. It specifies CASSSRQGMVPNTEAFF.

The CDR3 reads CASSIPPPLAYNEQFF. As DNA, the CDR3 is TGTGCCAGTAGTATACCTCCCCCCTTGGCCTACAATGAGCAGTTCTTC. The V gene is TRBV19, the J gene TRBJ2-1; D not certain. The CDR3 has 16 residues. Germline lookup yields CDR1 LNHDA and CDR2 SQIVND (reference sequence). V dropped 2 bases and J dropped 2 bases, with 13 bases sitting between them.

V gene TRBV7-2 combines with J gene TRBJ1-5; tentative D call: TRBD1 (5 bases). CDR3 size: 15 residues. Trimming pared 1 base from V and 4 bases from J, leaving 11 bases between. CDR1 is SGHTA, CDR2 FQGNSA, per germline. The CDR3 DNA follows: TGTGCCAGCAGCTTAGAGGGGTCCGGGAATCAGCCCCAGCATTTT. It is translated as CASSLEGSGNQPQHF.

The chain has TRBV9 and TRBJ1-3; no clear D gene. Germline V lookup: CDR1 SGDLS, CDR2 YYNGEE. The CDR3 length is 13 residues. Trimming stripped 4 bases from V and 4 bases from J, with 9 bases between. This chain's CDR3 is CASSPRGGNTIYF. The DNA of the CDR3 is TGTGCCAGCAGCCCCCGGGGAGGAAACACCATATATTTT.

This clonotype was seen repeatedly, ten times or more. V usage is TRBV18 and J usage is TRBJ2-1; 7 bases match TRBD2. CDR3 length: 14 amino acids. Germline trimming cut 3 bases from V and 15 bases from J; bases unmatched to any gene: 14. The germline gives CDR1 KGHSH, CDR2 LQKENI. For the CDR3, the DNA is TGTGCCAGCTCACCCTCGAGACTAGCACCTTGGGGGTTCTTC. This translates into CASSPSRLAPWGFF.

The V and J genes are TRBV10-3 and TRBJ1-5; possibly TRBD1 for D (5 bases). Between the trimmed V and J ends, which lost 1 base and 1 base, there was a span of 8 bases. The CDR3 contains 15 residues. Per germline, CDR1 ENHRY and CDR2 SYGVKD. CDR3 in DNA: TGTGCCATCAGTGAGTTCGGGGACAGCAATCAGCCCCAGCATTTT. Residues: CAISEFGDSNQPQHF.

The sample holds many counts of this clonotype. J is TRBJ2-5 and V is TRBV7-2, with 9 bases aligning to TRBD1. Per germline, CDR1 SGHTA and CDR2 FQGNSA. Losses at the gene ends were 4 bases for V and 2 bases for J; bases not matched to a gene: 2. This CDR3 has 14 residues. The CDR3 nucleotides read TGTGCCAGCAGCTCAGGGACAGGGCAAGAGACCCAGTACTTC. Translation gives CASSSGTGQETQYF.